The rows below give T cell receptor beta chains drawn from one sample of a study of regulatory T cells in long-lasting Graves disease. A single record per CDR3 protein comes from TCRdb applying MiXCR to the multiplex PCR reads. Among roughly 350,000 distinct CDR3 sequences listed, under 20% were seen once. The same data also went into a second study, on T cells in Graves' hyperthyroidism and ophthalmopathy.

The material was peripheral blood mononuclear cells (PBMCs), obtained at new diagnosis, from a patient treated with antithyroid drugs. The receptors were sampled from a woman in her late teens or twenties with Graves disease. The CDR3 runs from the conserved cysteine through the conserved F or W. The D gene is left open where the match is weak. Expanded clones get a size class; other rows say once, few or many, or leave the size out.

>NA|TRBJ2-1|TRBD1|TRBV2
CASSLSGTGAHNEQFF
TGTGCCAGCAGTTTGTCCGGGACAGGGGCGCACAATGAGCAGTTCTTC
>many|TRBJ2-1|NA|TRBV24-1
CATSDHLTPGLSYNEQFF
TGTGCCACCAGTGACCACCTAACCCCTGGACTATCCTACAATGAGCAGTTCTTC
>NA|TRBJ2-1|NA|TRBV9
CASNLTSNNEQFF
TGTGCCAGCAACCTCACCTCCAACAATGAGCAGTTCTTC
>NA|TRBJ1-5|TRBD1|TRBV5-1
CASSARPLGGATNQPQHF
TGCGCCAGCAGCGCGCGTCCCCTAGGGGGCGCGACCAATCAGCCCCAGCATTTT
>many|TRBJ2-5|NA|TRBV18
CASSPGYQETQYF
TGTGCCAGCTCACCAGGGTATCAAGAGACCCAGTACTTC
>few|TRBJ1-1|NA|TRBV5-8
CASSWDTEAFF
TGTGCCAGCAGTTGGGACACTGAAGCTTTCTTT
>many|TRBJ1-1|TRBD1|TRBV5-1
CASSLEGQGNTEAFF
TGCGCCAGCAGCTTGGAGGGACAGGGGAACACTGAAGCTTTCTTT
>many|TRBJ2-6|NA|TRBV6-1
CASGGHSSGANVLTF
TGTGCCAGCGGAGGCCACAGCTCTGGGGCCAACGTCCTGACTTTC
>NA|TRBJ2-7|NA|TRBV19
CASSMISNEQYF
TGTGCCAGTAGTATGATTAGCAACGAGCAGTACTTC
>few|TRBJ1-2|TRBD1|TRBV30
CAWTRGQAWGGYTF
TGTGCCTGGACCAGAGGACAGGCCTGGGGTGGCTACACCTTC
>NA|TRBJ2-6|NA|TRBV5-1
CASKKSSGANVLTF
TGCGCCAGCAAGAAGAGCTCTGGGGCCAACGTCCTGACTTTC
>NA|TRBJ2-2|NA|TRBV6-4
CASSQTRDTGELFF
TGTGCCAGCAGTCAAACTAGGGACACCGGGGAGCTGTTTTTT
>many|TRBJ1-5|NA|TRBV12-3/TRBV12-4
CASSTGGVQPQHF
TGTGCCAGCAGTACAGGTGGGGTCCAGCCCCAGCATTTT
>few|TRBJ2-5|NA|TRBV5-1
CASSLRGAFQETQYF
TGCGCCAGCAGCTTGCGGGGGGCTTTCCAAGAGACCCAGTACTTC
>many|TRBJ1-1|TRBD1|TRBV2
CASSVDRRYTEAFF
TGTGCCAGCAGTGTGGACAGGCGGTACACTGAAGCTTTCTTT
>many|TRBJ2-3|NA|TRBV18
CASSPLTSFLTDTQYF
TGTGCCAGCTCACCACTTACCAGTTTCCTCACAGATACGCAGTATTTT
>NA|TRBJ2-7|NA|TRBV6-1
CASSNAGQSSYEQYF
TGTGCCAGCAGTAACGCGGGACAGAGCTCCTACGAGCAGTACTTC
>NA|TRBJ1-5|TRBD1|TRBV6-2/TRBV6-3
CASTPSGGGNQPQHF
TGTGCCAGCACCCCTTCAGGGGGTGGCAATCAGCCCCAGCATTTT
>many|TRBJ2-5|TRBD2|TRBV2
CASSGTSGASRGETQYF
TGTGCCAGCAGTGGCACTAGCGGGGCCTCACGGGGGGAGACCCAGTACTTC
>NA|TRBJ2-3|TRBD2|TRBV7-2
CASSLRGGSGGSDTQYF
TGTGCCAGCAGCTTAAGAGGGGGTAGCGGGGGGTCAGATACGCAGTATTTT
>many|TRBJ2-7|NA|TRBV10-3
CAISGGTVSYEQYF
TGTGCCATCAGTGGGGGGACGGTATCCTACGAGCAGTACTTC
>many|TRBJ1-5|NA|TRBV28
CASSLKNYRHLNQPQHF
TGTGCCAGCAGTTTGAAAAACTACAGGCACCTCAATCAGCCCCAGCATTTT
>NA|TRBJ1-1|TRBD1|TRBV11-2
CASSLGQGGGIRAAFF
TGTGCCAGCAGCTTAGGTCAGGGGGGGGGGATTCGTGCGGCTTTCTTT
>many|TRBJ1-1|TRBD1|TRBV12-3/TRBV12-4
CASSPGQEIGAFF
TGTGCCAGCAGCCCGGGACAGGAAATTGGAGCTTTCTTT
>few|TRBJ2-1|TRBD2|TRBV3-1
CASSQSRGLAGGRSYNEQFF
TGTGCCAGCAGCCAGTCTAGAGGGCTAGCGGGGGGCCGCTCCTACAATGAGCAGTTCTTC
>NA|TRBJ1-5|NA|TRBV4-1
CASSQGRQRNQPQHF
TGCGCCAGCAGCCAAGGGAGACAACGGAATCAGCCCCAGCATTTT
>many|TRBJ2-3|NA|TRBV6-2/TRBV6-3
CASRAWTRDPTDTQYF
TGTGCCAGCAGGGCGTGGACGAGGGACCCCACAGATACGCAGTATTTT